This TCR beta chain was identified during a study of PD-1 blockade in classical Hodgkin lymphoma. General observations from the study: The study found complete responders had baseline diversity similar to newly diagnosed patients. Before treatment, TCR diversity in newly diagnosed patients was reportedly lower than in healthy donors. Initiation of nivolumab under 1 year after ASCT led to exclusion of patients.

Time point of the sample: cycle 4 day 1 (C4D1), after five to seven weeks of nivolumab. Every patient experienced relapse after autologous stem cell transplantation, and brentuximab vedotin exposure varied. Thawed PBMCs underwent magnetic negative selection to obtain purified CD8+ T cells. The germline gives CDR1 KGHSH, CDR2 LQKENI. J was trimmed by 3 bases and V by 4 bases; bases with no gene match: 5. The CDR3 is 14 amino acids. Method: immunoSEQ multiplex PCR; TCRdb's copy keeps in-frame clones and lacks some. The sample records thousands of clones, approximately 60% being singletons. Points on this clone: Its specificity is not known.

The TCR sequence derives from a human donor with classical Hodgkin lymphoma. Sequenced material: CD8+ T cells from blood, taken before the fourth cycle of nivolumab. This sequence joins TRBV18 and TRBJ2-7, with 8 bases matching TRBD1. The CDR3 loop reads CASSHPGQGYEQYF. The CDR3 nucleotides read TGTGCCAGCTCACACCCCGGACAGGGCTACGAGCAGTACTTC.